Listed below are T cell receptor beta chains from one sample, sequenced in a study of blood T cell repertoires in COVID-19. Clones were sequenced by immunoSEQ multiplex PCR, and TCRdb holds only the in-frame ones, with some missing. The repertoire has 290,000 or so clones, around 84% of them found once; the top ten carry approximately 5%. The sequencing input was PBMCs or T cells enriched from blood (not recorded which). The receptors here all came from a man aged 40-50 years who had been exposed to COVID-19. Both conserved end residues are part of each CDR3. Each record gives: D gene, J gene, V gene, clone size, CDR3 DNA, CDR3 protein. The D gene is left open where the match is weak. Some rows mark clone size as missing; the rest say once, few, many or name a class of expanded clone.

>.|TRBJ1-2|TRBV7-3|.
TGTGCCAGCAGCCTCGACCCGACAGAACCTAACTATGGCTACACCTTC
CASSLDPTEPNYGYTF
>.|TRBJ1-2|TRBV5-4|.
TGTGCCAGCAGTAATTCCGGGACACCAAGTCCCTGGTACACCTTC
CASSNSGTPSPWYTF
>.|TRBJ1-5|TRBV2|.
TGTGCCAGCAGTGAAACAGGTCGCAAAGCCCAGCATTTT
CASSETGRKAQHF
>.|TRBJ1-2|TRBV24-1|.
TGTGCCACCAGTGACACCCTGACAGCCCATTTAACAGGCTACACCTTC
CATSDTLTAHLTGYTF
>.|TRBJ1-2|TRBV25-1|.
TGTGCCAGCAGTGAATATAGGGGGTATGGCTACACCTTC
CASSEYRGYGYTF
>.|TRBJ2-3|TRBV19|.
TGTGCCAGTGAGAGCTTGCGTACGCAGTATTTT
CASESLRTQYF
>.|TRBJ1-2|TRBV3-1/TRBV3-2|.
TGTGCCAGCAGCCAAGGACTACTAGAGGGCTACACCTTC
CASSQGLLEGYTF
>TRBD2|TRBJ2-3|TRBV3-1/TRBV3-2|.
TGTGCCAGCAGCCAACGGGGGGTGTTAACAGATACGCAGTATTTT
CASSQRGVLTDTQYF
>.|TRBJ1-6|TRBV5-1|.
TGCGCCAGCAGCTTCGGCCAGGGAGGTTCACCCCTCCACTTT
CASSFGQGGSPLHF
>.|TRBJ2-7|TRBV3-1/TRBV3-2|.
TGTGCCAGCAGCACCACGAGGTGGGGGGTGATTTACGAGCAGTACTTC
CASSTTRWGVIYEQYF
>.|TRBJ1-1|TRBV29-1|.
TGCAGCGTTGGCGGGGTTCTGAACACTGAAGCTTTCTTT
CSVGGVLNTEAFF
>TRBD1|TRBJ2-2|TRBV19|few
TGTGCCAGTAGTATATCCGGGACAGGGAACACCGGGGAGCTGTTTTTT
CASSISGTGNTGELFF
>.|TRBJ1-3|TRBV9|.
TGTGCCAGCAGCGTAGCCCTCTCTGGAAACACCATATATTTT
CASSVALSGNTIYF
>.|TRBJ2-5|TRBV10-2|.
TGCGCCAGCAACTATCTAGAGACCCAGTACTTC
CASNYLETQYF
>.|TRBJ1-1|TRBV13|.
TGTGCCAGCAGCTTAGCGATGGGGCAACCTTTCTTT
CASSLAMGQPFF
>.|TRBJ1-5|TRBV4-1|.
TGCGCCAGCAGCCACGAAAGGGGCACCGGGACTGGAAATCAGCCCCAGCATTTT
CASSHERGTGTGNQPQHF
>.|TRBJ2-1|TRBV5-8|few
TGTGCCAGCAGCGCCGTACTAGCTTGGGAGCAGTTCTTC
CASSAVLAWEQFF
>.|TRBJ2-7|TRBV7-9|.
TGTGCCAGCAGCGAAGCTTACGAGCAGTACTTC
CASSEAYEQYF
>.|TRBJ2-7|TRBV5-1|.
TGCGCCAGCAGCCAAGCTAACAGGATCGGGGGAAACGAGCAGTACTTC
CASSQANRIGGNEQYF
>TRBD2|TRBJ2-2|TRBV19|.
TGTGCCAGTAGTATACTATCAGCGGGAGGCCCCGGGGAGCTGTTTTTT
CASSILSAGGPGELFF
>TRBD1|TRBJ2-7|TRBV12-3/TRBV12-4|.
TGTGCCAGCAGCCAGGGACAGTATTACGAGCAGTACTTC
CASSQGQYYEQYF
>.|TRBJ1-5|TRBV4-1|.
TGCGCCAGCAGCTTGGTGCTAAGTCGGGGGTTTCAGCCCCAGCATTTT
CASSLVLSRGFQPQHF
>TRBD1|TRBJ1-1|TRBV19|.
TGTGCCAGTAGGCGGACAGGGGGGTGGACTGAAGCTTTCTTT
CASRRTGGWTEAFF
>.|TRBJ1-5|TRBV27|once
TGTGCCAGCAAACAGGGTTTTAGCAATCAGCCCCAGCATTTT
CASKQGFSNQPQHF
>.|TRBJ2-7|TRBV24-1|once
TGTGCCACCAGTGACCGGGGCTACGAGCAGTACTTC
CATSDRGYEQYF
>.|TRBJ1-1|TRBV19|.
TGTGCCAGTAGTATGGCGCGGAAAACGAACACTGAAGCTTTCTTT
CASSMARKTNTEAFF
>.|TRBJ1-1|TRBV12-3/TRBV12-4|once
TGTGCCAGCAGTTTAACTAGAGGTGCTGAAGCTTTCTTT
CASSLTRGAEAFF
>.|TRBJ2-6|TRBV29-1|once
TGCAGCGTGGCAGGGTCTGGGGCCAACGTCCTGACTTTC
CSVAGSGANVLTF
>.|TRBJ2-5|TRBV12-3/TRBV12-4|.
TGTGCCAGCAGTTTAGAGGGGCAGGACACCCAGTACTTC
CASSLEGQDTQYF